This is a list of T cell receptor beta chains from one sample in a study of T cells after yellow fever vaccination. Each CDR3 protein is one row after TCRdb ran MiXCR on the 5' RACE reads. The sample yields about 340,000 distinct CDR3 sequences, about 9.5% seen once. Material: PBMCs, obtained on the day of the first yellow fever vaccination. These receptors were taken from a man between 18 and 29 years old who received the YFV17D yellow fever vaccine. CDR3s include the opening cysteine and the closing phenylalanine or tryptophan. D genes are given only for firm matches. Clone sizes are given selectively: once, few, many, or a class where the clone is expanded.

d_gene	abundance	v_gene	len	j_gene	CDR3nt	CDR3aa
NA	NA	TRBV10-3	12	TRBJ2-3	TGTGCCATCAGTGAGTCTGAAGATACGCAGTATTTT	CAISESEDTQYF
TRBD1	NA	TRBV12-3/TRBV12-4	14	TRBJ2-7	TGTGCCAGCCAAACCCGGGACAGACCCTACGAGCAGTACTTC	CASQTRDRPYEQYF
NA	NA	TRBV6-1	15	TRBJ2-2	TGTGCCAGCAGTGAAGTGGGACTCAACACCGGGGAGCTGTTTTTT	CASSEVGLNTGELFF
NA	many	TRBV29-1	13	TRBJ2-5	TGCAGCGTTCCGGGAGTAGGGGCGGAGACCCAGTACTTC	CSVPGVGAETQYF
TRBD2	NA	TRBV7-6	16	TRBJ2-1	TGTGCCAGCAGCTTAAGCGCGGGGGGCGGGTACAATGAGCAGTTCTTC	CASSLSAGGGYNEQFF
NA	NA	TRBV14	13	TRBJ2-5	TGTGCCAGCAGCCGGGGGGCGGCAGAGACCCAGTACTTC	CASSRGAAETQYF
NA	few	TRBV12-3/TRBV12-4	12	TRBJ1-1	TGTGCCAGCAGTTTTTTGGGACCCGAAGCTTTCTTT	CASSFLGPEAFF
NA	NA	TRBV24-1	14	TRBJ1-6	TGTGCCACCAGTGAGACAGCTTATAATTCACCCCTCCACTTT	CATSETAYNSPLHF
NA	NA	TRBV7-2	14	TRBJ1-6	TGTGCCAGCAGCTTAGCAGGGTACAATTCACCCCTCCACTTT	CASSLAGYNSPLHF
NA	few	TRBV7-9	13	TRBJ2-2	TGTGCCAGCAGCTTACTCACGGGGGTTGTGCTGTTTTTT	CASSLLTGVVLFF
NA	NA	TRBV7-2	15	TRBJ1-1	TGTGCCAGCAGCACCCAAGGAGGGGGGGGCGGGGGAAGTTTCTTT	CASSTQGGGGGGSFF
TRBD1	few	TRBV20-1	14	TRBJ2-7	TGCAGTGCTAGCCGGGACAGGGGGGAATACGAGCAGTACTTC	CSASRDRGEYEQYF
NA	many	TRBV20-1	14	TRBJ2-3	TGCAGTGCTAGAGATGCCGGGAGCACAGATACGCAGTATTTT	CSARDAGSTDTQYF
NA	NA	TRBV7-2	16	TRBJ2-1	TGTGCCAGCAGCAGGCAGGGGACACTCTCCTACAATGAGCAGTTCTTC	CASSRQGTLSYNEQFF
NA	few	TRBV12-3/TRBV12-4	13	TRBJ1-2	TGTGCCAGCACTCGGACGGACTATTATGGCTACACCTTC	CASTRTDYYGYTF
NA	few	TRBV5-6	12	TRBJ1-2	TGTGCCAGCAGCCGACAGGATGCTGGCTACACCTTC	CASSRQDAGYTF
NA	NA	TRBV5-1	14	TRBJ1-6	TGCGCCAGTAGGCAGAGCCCCTATAATTCACCCCTCCACTTT	CASRQSPYNSPLHF
TRBD2	few	TRBV5-1	19	TRBJ2-1	TGCGCCAGCAGCTTAATGACTAGCGGGGGGGGGAGCTCCTACAATGAGCAGTTCTTC	CASSLMTSGGGSSYNEQFF
NA	few	TRBV27	16	TRBJ2-5	TGTGCCAGCAGTCCGCGGGATTTTTTTAAGGAAGAGACCCAGTACTTC	CASSPRDFFKEETQYF
NA	few	TRBV9	14	TRBJ2-7	TGTGCCAGCAGCGTAGGCGGGACACTGTACGAGCAGTACTTC	CASSVGGTLYEQYF
NA	few	TRBV10-3	14	TRBJ1-1	TGTGCCATCAGTGATTTTCAAGCGACGGGGGAAGCTTTCTTT	CAISDFQATGEAFF
NA	NA	TRBV24-1	17	TRBJ2-6	TGTGCCACCAGTGATGGGTCCCTTTTCTCTGGGGCCAACGTCCTGACTTTC	CATSDGSLFSGANVLTF
NA	many	TRBV3-1	15	TRBJ1-1	TGTGCCAGCAGCCAAAGATGGGGGTCTGACACTGAAGCTTTCTTT	CASSQRWGSDTEAFF
NA	NA	TRBV7-3	16	TRBJ2-1	TGTGCCAGCAGCTTAGATGGTGGGGGGGCCGTCAATGAGCAGTTCTTC	CASSLDGGGAVNEQFF
NA	many	TRBV11-2	15	TRBJ2-3	TGTGCCAGCAGACGACTAAGCAACAAGTCAGATACGCAGTATTTT	CASRRLSNKSDTQYF
NA	few	TRBV6-5	16	TRBJ2-6	TGTGCCAGCAGTTCCACAGGGAGCTCTGGGGCCAACGTCCTGACTTTC	CASSSTGSSGANVLTF
NA	NA	TRBV7-3	13	TRBJ2-3	TGTGCCAGCAGCTCCCAAAGCACAGATACGCAGTATTTT	CASSSQSTDTQYF
TRBD1	NA	TRBV5-6	17	TRBJ2-3	TGTGCCAGCAGCGTGCTGACCGGGACAGGGGTAGCAGATACGCAGTATTTT	CASSVLTGTGVADTQYF
TRBD1	many	TRBV5-1	14	TRBJ2-1	TGCGCCAGCAGCTTGGCCGACAGGGCCAATGAGCAGTTCTTC	CASSLADRANEQFF
TRBD2	few	TRBV18	16	TRBJ2-5	TGTGCCAGCTCACCTCCGACTAGCGGGACCCAAGAGACCCAGTACTTC	CASSPPTSGTQETQYF
NA	many	TRBV12-3/TRBV12-4	15	TRBJ1-2	TGTGCCAGCAGTTTAAGGGGTGAAGCTAACTATGGCTACACCTTC	CASSLRGEANYGYTF
TRBD1	few	TRBV7-2	15	TRBJ2-3	TGTGCCAGCAACGACAGGGGCTTTAGCACAGATACGCAGTATTTT	CASNDRGFSTDTQYF
NA	NA	TRBV7-8	16	TRBJ2-5	TGTGCCAGCAGCTTAGCGAGGACCCCCCGGGGCGAGACCCAGTACTTC	CASSLARTPRGETQYF
NA	few	TRBV12-3/TRBV12-4	14	TRBJ1-6	TGTGCCAGCAGTAGACAGTTTCAGTATTCACCCCTCCACTTT	CASSRQFQYSPLHF
NA	few	TRBV20-1	15	TRBJ1-2	TGCAGTGCTAGACCCACTGACGCGGGGGGGGATGGCTACACCTTC	CSARPTDAGGDGYTF
NA	many	TRBV12-3/TRBV12-4	14	TRBJ1-2	TGTGCCAGCAGGGGAGCGGGGTCCAACTATGGCTACACCTTC	CASRGAGSNYGYTF
NA	few	TRBV2	14	TRBJ2-2	TGTGCCAGCCGCAGGGGATCGGGCACCGGGGAGCTGTTTTTT	CASRRGSGTGELFF
TRBD2	many	TRBV7-2	15	TRBJ2-2	TGTGCCAGCAGCCTCACGCGGACTAGCGCCGGGGAGCTGTTTTTT	CASSLTRTSAGELFF
NA	NA	TRBV5-6	15	TRBJ2-1	TGTGCCAGCAGCGCGGGACAGAGACTTTTCGATGAGCAGTTCTTC	CASSAGQRLFDEQFF
TRBD2	few	TRBV7-2	16	TRBJ2-3	TGTGCCAGCAGTCAGAGGGGTAGACTAGCGGCAGATACGCAGTATTTT	CASSQRGRLAADTQYF
TRBD2	NA	TRBV5-1	14	TRBJ2-3	TGCGCCAGCAGCGGTAGCGGGGCCACAGATACGCAGTATTTT	CASSGSGATDTQYF
NA	NA	TRBV5-4	14	TRBJ2-1	TGTGCCAGCAGCTCCCGACAGGTTGAAGGCGAGCAGTTCTTC	CASSSRQVEGEQFF
NA	NA	TRBV29-1	14	TRBJ2-1	TGCAGCGGACAGACAGTCGGAATTTACAATGAGCAGTTCTTC	CSGQTVGIYNEQFF
NA	NA	TRBV3-1	15	TRBJ2-3	TGTGCCAGCAGCCCGGGGCCCCACAGGGAGGATACGCAGTATTTT	CASSPGPHREDTQYF
NA	NA	TRBV20-1	12	TRBJ2-5	TGCAGTGCTAGACCAGGGTTGGAGACCCAGTACTTC	CSARPGLETQYF
NA	NA	TRBV7-2	14	TRBJ1-1	TGTGCCAGCAGCTTAGTCTGGATGAACACTGAAGCTTTCTTT	CASSLVWMNTEAFF